The 21 T cell receptor beta chains in this list originate from one sample, sequenced in a study of beta chain features in type 1 diabetes. cDNA synthesis used the whole RNA isolate, giving expressed TCRB sequences. Generated by immunoSEQ multiplex PCR, the TCRdb table keeps only in-frame clones and is missing some. The profile covers more than 110,000 clones, with 6.9% appearing a single time and 1.4% taken by the ten largest. Sequencing was done on a sample of central memory CD4+ T cells from blood. The source of these receptors is a woman aged 25 to 39 in good health.

The rearrangement uses TRBV7-2 and TRBJ2-7, with D tentatively TRBD1 (5 bases). Trimming stripped 2 bases from V and 1 base from J, with 18 bases between. The germline CDR1 and CDR2 sequences are SGHTA and FQGNSA. The length of the CDR3 is 17 residues. The CDR3: CASSLTASGFRSYEQYF. The CDR3 DNA follows: TGTGCCAGCAGCTTAACGGCCTCAGGGTTCCGGTCCTACGAGCAGTACTTC.

This clone was found a few times. The chain links TRBV29-1 to TRBJ2-3; TRBD2 agrees at 7 bases. The CDR3 has 15 amino acids. The V gene end was trimmed by 4 bases and the J gene end by 1 base; junction bases not matched to a gene: 8. In germline, CDR1 is SQVTM, CDR2 ANQGSEA. CDR3 residues: CSVGAGGLGTDTQYF. DNA for the CDR3: TGCAGCGTTGGGGCTGGAGGACTAGGCACAGATACGCAGTATTTT.

This clone was seen a few times. This chain uses TRBV5-1 with TRBJ1-5; TRBD1 matches 8 bases. The germline CDR1 and CDR2 sequences are SGHRS and YFSETQ. The CDR3 covers 14 residues. V lost 4 bases to trimming and J lost 4 bases; unmatched junction nucleotides: 4. In nucleotides, the CDR3 is TGCGCCAGCAGCACGACAGGGGCTAATCAGCCCCAGCATTTT. It specifies CASSTTGANQPQHF.

This chain uses TRBV18 with TRBJ1-1, with D possibly being TRBD1 (6 bases). The V and J ends lost 1 base and 1 base respectively, with 10 bases between them. Germline V CDR1 and CDR2: KGHSH, LQKENI. CDR3 length: 15 amino acids. The CDR3 DNA sequence: TGTGCCAGCTCACCACGACAGGACCCGAACACTGAAGCTTTCTTT. It translates to CASSPRQDPNTEAFF. The variable domain in full, with the rest retrieved from reference TRBV18 and TRBJ1-1, is NAGVMQNPRHLVRRRGQEARLRCSPMKGHSHVYWYRQLPEEGLKFMVYLQKENIIDESGMPKERFSAEFPKEGPSILRIQQVVRGDSAAYFCASSPRQDPNTEAFFGQGTRLTVV.

The J gene is TRBJ2-7, the V gene TRBV11-2; D uncertain. Germline V gene lookup returns CDR1 SGHAT and CDR2 FQNNGV. Deletions cut 5 bases from V and 0 bases from J, with 14 bases between. The CDR3 runs 15 residues. This CDR3 reads CASSRYGSSSYEQYF. The DNA of the CDR3 is TGTGCCAGCAGCCGTTACGGGTCCTCCTCCTACGAGCAGTACTTC.

This clone has a handful of counts. The chain carries TRBV5-6 and TRBJ1-3; D not certain. Trimming removed 2 bases from V and 0 bases from J, with 6 bases in between. CDR1 SGHDT and CDR2 YYEEEE come from the germline V gene. This CDR3 contains 14 residues. In DNA, the CDR3 is TGTGCCAGCAGCTTTCTCAGCTCTGGAAACACCATATATTTT. Protein sequence: CASSFLSSGNTIYF.

The table lists this clone with a few counts. The chain couples TRBV18 to TRBJ2-3, with D tentatively TRBD1 (5 bases). Germline CDR1 is KGHSH and CDR2 is LQKENI. Trimming stripped 6 bases from V and 0 bases from J, with 34 bases between. The CDR3 covers 22 residues. The CDR3 reads CASSPRGGSRGTSRSSTDTQYF. The DNA of the CDR3 is TGTGCCAGCTCGCCAAGGGGCGGATCGCGCGGAACGTCCCGATCTAGCACAGATACGCAGTATTTT.

The genes are TRBV5-4 and TRBJ2-7, with D perhaps TRBD2 (5 bases). Per the germline V gene, CDR1 is SGHNT and CDR2 is YYREEE (reference sequence). The CDR3 is 16 residues long. V was clipped by 1 base and J by 0 bases, with 14 bases between them. The CDR3 DNA reads TGTGCCAGCAGCTTGTTCGGAGGCGAGAGCTCCTACGAGCAGTACTTC. Amino acid sequence: CASSLFGGESSYEQYF.

This clone was observed a few times. This chain joins TRBV7-2 and TRBJ1-2, with 7 bases identical to TRBD1. Germline V gene data show CDR1 as SGHTA and CDR2 as FQGNSA. V trimming: 1 base; J trimming: 8 bases; junction bases outside the gene matches: 10. The CDR3 spans 15 residues. CDR3 nucleotides: TGTGCCAGCAGCTTAGTCGGCATTACAGGGGAAGGCTACACCTTC. It translates to CASSLVGITGEGYTF.

The V and J genes are TRBV9 and TRBJ2-5; D is possibly TRBD2 (5 bases). CDR1 is SGDLS, CDR2 YYNGEE, per germline. V lost 2 bases and J lost 4, with 12 bases in between. The CDR3 runs to 14 residues. CDR3 nucleotide sequence: TGTGCCAGCAGCGTCGGTGGAGGTGCAGAGACCCAGTACTTC. This translates into CASSVGGGAETQYF. Complete variable domain (other parts from reference TRBV9 and TRBJ2-5): DSGVTQTPKHLITATGQRVTLRCSPRSGDLSVYWYQQSLDQGLQFLIQYYNGEERAKGNILERFSAQQFPDLHSELNLSSLELGDSALYFCASSVGGGAETQYFGPGTRLLVL.

For the CDR3, the DNA is TGCGCCAGCAGCTTGGGGACAGCCCAAGAGACCCAGTACTTC. Its translation is CASSLGTAQETQYF. This chain joins TRBV5-1 and TRBJ2-5, with a possible D match to TRBD1 (6 bases). Germline CDR1 SGHRS, CDR2 YFSETQ. The V end lost 0 bases, the J end lost 1 base, and 7 bases lay between the germline ends. The CDR3 totals 14 residues.

This clone was seen a handful of times. The V and J genes are TRBV9 and TRBJ1-5, with D perhaps TRBD1 (5 bases). The CDR3 is 15 residues long. Trimming took 2 bases from V and 5 from J, leaving 14 bases between them. Germline CDR1 is SGDLS and CDR2 is YYNGEE. The CDR3 region has the DNA TGTGCCAGCAGCGTCTCGGGACTAGGACATCAGCCCCAGCATTTT. Translating gives CASSVSGLGHQPQHF. The complete variable domain, with remaining parts taken from reference TRBV9 and TRBJ1-5, reads DSGVTQTPKHLITATGQRVTLRCSPRSGDLSVYWYQQSLDQGLQFLIQYYNGEERAKGNILERFSAQQFPDLHSELNLSSLELGDSALYFCASSVSGLGHQPQHFGDGTRLSIL.

A remark on this clone: The sample holds other DNA sequences that translate to the same CDR3. The genes are TRBV28 and TRBJ2-1; tentative D call: TRBD2 (6 bases). This CDR3 spans 15 amino acids. Trimming removed 7 bases at V and 0 bases at J, with 13 bases between. In germline, CDR1 is MDHEN, CDR2 SYDVKM. The CDR3: CASTPSGSSYNEQFF. CDR3 nucleotides: TGTGCCAGCACCCCGAGCGGGTCCTCCTACAATGAGCAGTTCTTC.

The sample holds a few counts of this clone. The chain joins TRBV4-1 to TRBJ2-1; D is possibly TRBD2 (6 bases). From germline, CDR1 is MGHRA and CDR2 YSYEKL. The CDR3 extends over 13 amino acids. Trimming cost V 11 bases and J 10 bases, with 21 bases left between them. The CDR3 region has the DNA TGCGCCCTCAGGAGGGAGACCCTCGGGGAGCAGTTCTTC. Translation: CALRRETLGEQFF.

This clone was seen a few times. CDR3 region: CASGTSGRAYIQYF. The CDR3 bases are TGTGCCAGCGGGACTAGCGGGAGGGCTTACATTCAGTACTTC. The rearrangement links TRBV6-5 to TRBJ2-4; 16 nucleotides agree with TRBD2. V was pared by 8 bases and J by 8 bases, with 3 bases of the junction left unmatched. Germline CDR1 is MNHEY and CDR2 is SVGAGI. The CDR3 is 14 amino acids.

This clone was seen a handful of times. This chain links TRBV5-4 with TRBJ2-4; TRBD2 matches at 11 bases. Germline V gene sequence: CDR1 SGHNT, CDR2 YYREEE (reference sequence). CDR3 length equals 16 residues. J was trimmed by 1 base and V by 2 bases; bases with no gene match: 2. This CDR3 is CASSFLAGGAKNIQYF. As DNA, the CDR3 is TGTGCCAGCAGCTTCCTAGCGGGGGGTGCCAAAAACATTCAGTACTTC.

Only a few counts were recorded for this clone. The chain recombines TRBV5-1 with TRBJ1-3, with D unclear. Looked up from germline, CDR1 is SGHRS and CDR2 is YFSETQ. Trimming left V 2 bases short and J 3 bases short, with 12 bases between. The CDR3 has 15 residues. CDR3 DNA: TGCGCCAGCAGCTTCGAGGTCGGTGGTGGAAACACCATATATTTT. It yields the protein CASSFEVGGGNTIYF.

This clone was counted between two and nine times. The chain is built from TRBV7-8 and TRBJ2-1, with TRBD1 matching 11 bases. The CDR3 covers 16 residues. Germline loops: CDR1 SGHVS, CDR2 FQNEAQ. Unmatched junction bases numbered 7, after V lost 5 bases and J lost 4 bases. The CDR3 here is CASSLQGQGVYNEQFF. DNA of the CDR3: TGTGCCAGCAGCCTACAGGGACAGGGGGTTTACAATGAGCAGTTCTTC.

The V and J genes are TRBV11-2 and TRBJ2-1; possible D gene TRBD1, 6 bases. The germline gives CDR1 SGHAT, CDR2 FQNNGV. The germline V and J ends were trimmed by 2 bases and 3 bases, with 11 bases remaining between them. The CDR3 length is 15 residues. As DNA, the CDR3 is TGTGCCAGCAGCTTACTGGGGGCTGGCTACAATGAGCAGTTCTTC. Translating gives CASSLLGAGYNEQFF.

This clone was detected a few times. This chain links TRBV29-1 with TRBJ2-7; tentatively, D is TRBD1 (5 bases). Looked up from germline, CDR1 is SQVTM and CDR2 is ANQGSEA. The CDR3 is 13 amino acids. V lost 1 base and J lost 2, with 9 bases in between. CDR3 sequence (DNA): TGCAGCGTTGAAGGACAGAACCCCTACGAGCAGTACTTC. This translates into CSVEGQNPYEQYF.

This clone has just a few counts. The rearrangement joins TRBV4-3 to TRBJ2-1, with TRBD1 identical over 11 bases. The CDR3 loop spans 18 amino acids. The J segment lost 0 bases and the V segment lost 2 bases, leaving 6 bases of the junction unmatched. CDR1 and CDR2 from the germline V gene are LGHNA and YSLEER. In DNA form, the CDR3 reads TGCGCCAGCAGCCAACGGGGGACAGGGGGGAGCTCCTACAATGAGCAGTTCTTC. Encoded protein: CASSQRGTGGSSYNEQFF.